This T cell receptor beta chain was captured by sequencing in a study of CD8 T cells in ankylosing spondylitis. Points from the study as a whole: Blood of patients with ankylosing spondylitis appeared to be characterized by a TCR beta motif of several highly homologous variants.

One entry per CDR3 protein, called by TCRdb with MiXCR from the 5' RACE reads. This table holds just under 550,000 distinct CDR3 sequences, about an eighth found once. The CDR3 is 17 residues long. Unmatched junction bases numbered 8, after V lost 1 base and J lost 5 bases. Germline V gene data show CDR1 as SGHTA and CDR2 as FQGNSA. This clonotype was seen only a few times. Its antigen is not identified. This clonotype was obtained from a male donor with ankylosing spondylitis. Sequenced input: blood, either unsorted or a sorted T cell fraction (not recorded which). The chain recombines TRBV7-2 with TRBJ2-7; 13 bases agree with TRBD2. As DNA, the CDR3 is TGTGCCAGCAGCTTAGTACTAGCGGGAGGGGGCAGGAACGAGCAGTACTTC. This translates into CASSLVLAGGGRNEQYF.